The 28 T cell receptor beta chains below were found in one sample sequenced in a study of T cells in Graves' hyperthyroidism and ophthalmopathy. RNA transcripts yielded amplified TCR beta CDR3 regions. The TCR CDR3 first-round RT-PCR relied on the HTBI primer set. TCRdb called the multiplex PCR reads again in MiXCR, with one record for every CDR3 protein. The sample carries approximately 380,000 distinct CDR3 sequences, around an eighth recorded once. Sequenced: blood. The receptors originated from a man aged 45-60 years with Graves' ophthalmopathy.

There are a few counts of this clonotype. The J gene is TRBJ2-1, the V gene TRBV3-1, with TRBD2 matching 10 bases. Per germline, CDR1 LGHDT and CDR2 YNNKEL (reference sequence). Trimming at V came to 3 bases and at J to 5 bases, leaving 10 bases not matched to a gene. This CDR3 region has 17 residues. The CDR3 protein is CASSHVAGGMANNEQFF. In nucleotides, the CDR3 is TGTGCCAGCAGCCATGTAGCGGGAGGAATGGCGAACAATGAGCAGTTCTTC.

The chain combines TRBV2 with TRBJ2-6, with no clear D. This CDR3 region has 14 residues. The germline V gene has CDR1 SNHLY and CDR2 FYNNEI. V shed 3 bases and J shed 0 bases, with 3 bases lying between them. CDR3 DNA: TGTGCCAGCAGTGATCGCTCTGGGGCCAACGTCCTGACTTTC. Protein sequence: CASSDRSGANVLTF. The full variable domain, rest sourced from reference TRBV2 and TRBJ2-6, is EPEVTQTPSHQVTQMGQEVILRCVPISNHLYFYWYRQILGQKVEFLVSFYNNEISEKSEIFDDQFSVERPDGSNFTLKIRSTKLEDSAMYFCASSDRSGANVLTFGAGSRLTVL.

This clonotype was detected many times. The chain couples TRBV6-1 to TRBJ2-3; perhaps TRBD2 as D (5 bases). The germline V gene encodes CDR1 MNHNS and CDR2 SASEGT. The ends were cut back, 7 bases at V and 4 bases at J, with 15 bases in the middle. The CDR3 totals 14 residues. CDR3 nucleotides: TGTGCCAGCACCGTGCTACTAGGCGCAGATACGCAGTATTTT. This translates into CASTVLLGADTQYF.

The J gene is TRBJ1-2, the V gene TRBV2; D not resolved. The CDR3 totals 13 residues. Germline lookup yields CDR1 SNHLY and CDR2 FYNNEI. The V end lost 4 bases, the J end lost 2 bases, and 8 bases lay between the germline ends. The CDR3 sequence: CASSGDKNYGYTF. The CDR3 DNA follows: TGTGCCAGCAGTGGTGACAAGAACTATGGCTACACCTTC.

This clonotype was recorded a few times. CDR3 nucleotide sequence: TGTGCCTGGAGACGCCCTAGCGGCGCGGAGACCCAGTACTTC. Translating it yields CAWRRPSGAETQYF. V gene TRBV30 combines with J gene TRBJ2-5, with 7 nucleotides matching TRBD2. V was pared by 3 bases and J by 5 bases, with 9 bases of the junction left unmatched. CDR1 is GTSNPN and CDR2 is SVGIG in the germline V gene (reference sequence). The CDR3 has 14 amino acids.

This clonotype was seen ten or more times. The gene calls are TRBV3-1 and TRBJ1-5; D is uncertain. Germline CDR1 LGHDT, CDR2 YNNKEL (reference sequence). The CDR3 sequence is 13 residues long. The germline V and J ends were trimmed by 5 bases and 4 bases, with 9 bases remaining between them. CDR3 sequence reads: CASSGIANQPQHF. The CDR3 DNA reads as TGTGCCAGCAGCGGGATCGCAAATCAGCCCCAGCATTTT.

This clonotype was detected only a few times. This rearrangement joins TRBV5-6 to TRBJ2-1; D remains unclear. The V gene's germline CDR1 is SGHDT and CDR2 YYEEEE. V shed 5 bases and J shed 6 bases, with 15 bases lying between them. The CDR3 is 14 residues long. The CDR3 nucleotides are TGTGCCAGCAGTGCTGGGTCCCTGGGCAATGAGCAGTTCTTC. Protein product: CASSAGSLGNEQFF.

The chain has TRBV19 and TRBJ2-3; perhaps TRBD2 as D (5 bases). The germline V and J ends were trimmed by 3 bases and 4 bases, with 11 bases remaining between them. Germline V gene data show CDR1 as LNHDA and CDR2 as SQIVND (reference sequence). This CDR3 is 14 amino acids long. This CDR3 reads CASSMPGDADTQYF. Here the CDR3 DNA reads TGTGCCAGTAGTATGCCCGGGGATGCAGATACGCAGTATTTT.

The J gene is TRBJ1-5, the V gene TRBV24-1; a weak D match, TRBD1 (6 bases). The CDR3 runs to 13 residues. Trimming left V 10 bases short and J 0 bases short, with 9 bases between. From germline, CDR1 is KGHDR and CDR2 SFDVKD. CDR3 protein: CATSQGSNQPQHF. CDR3 coding DNA: TGTGCCACATCACAGGGTAGCAATCAGCCCCAGCATTTT.

The chain employs TRBV14 and TRBJ2-7, with 11 bases aligning to TRBD1. The germline gives CDR1 SGHDN, CDR2 FVKESK. CDR3 length equals 15 residues. The trim removed 3 bases at V and 4 bases at J, leaving 5 bases unmatched. CDR3 DNA sequence: TGTGCCAGCAGCCAGATCGGACAGGGGGCTTACGAGCAGTACTTC. Its protein is CASSQIGQGAYEQYF.

Many counts were recorded for this clonotype. V and J are TRBV7-6 and TRBJ2-7, with TRBD1 matching 8 bases. Germline CDR1 is SGHVS and CDR2 is FNYEAQ. After removal of 0 bases from V and 0 bases from J, the junction contained 4 bases not matched to a gene. This CDR3 region has 16 residues. The CDR3 loop reads CASSLAQGAISYEQYF. The CDR3 nucleotides read TGTGCCAGCAGCTTAGCTCAGGGGGCGATCTCCTACGAGCAGTACTTC.

This clonotype was seen ten or more times. V is TRBV15 and J is TRBJ2-3, with TRBD1 as a possible D gene (5 bases). CDR3 size: 16 residues. V dropped 0 bases and J dropped 0 bases, with 10 bases sitting between them. CDR1 and CDR2 from the germline V gene are LNHNV and YYDKDF (reference sequence). CDR3 nucleotide sequence: TGTGCCACCAGCAGAGAAGAACAGGTTAGCACAGATACGCAGTATTTT. It translates to CATSREEQVSTDTQYF.

The CDR3: CASSLAGGYNSYEQYF. The CDR3 DNA is TGTGCCAGCAGTTTAGCCGGAGGCTACAACTCCTACGAGCAGTACTTC. The chain has TRBV27 and TRBJ2-7; possibly TRBD2 for D (5 bases). Trimming removed 2 bases from V and 0 bases from J, with 14 bases in between. Germline V gene sequence: CDR1 MNHEY, CDR2 SMNVEV (reference sequence). The CDR3 runs 16 residues.

The gene calls are TRBV6-1 and TRBJ2-2; perhaps TRBD2 as D (7 bases). The length of the CDR3 is 18 residues. The V gene lost 7 bases and the J gene lost 0 bases, with 21 bases spanning the gap. Germline V gene sequence: CDR1 MNHNS, CDR2 SASEGT. The CDR3 region has the DNA TGTGCCAGCAACCTAGAACCCGGAGGGGGGGCGAACACCGGGGAGCTGTTTTTT. Translating gives CASNLEPGGGANTGELFF.

The chain has TRBV11-1 and TRBJ2-7; D is possibly TRBD2 (5 bases). Germline CDR1 reads SGHAT; CDR2 reads FQDESV (reference sequence). With 3 bases removed from V and 7 bases from J, the gap between germline ends came to 10 bases. This CDR3 spans 12 amino acids. Here the CDR3 reads CASSFYGEEQYF. CDR3 in DNA: TGTGCCAGCAGCTTCTACGGGGAGGAGCAGTACTTC.

At least ten counts were recorded for this clonotype. The rearrangement links TRBV20-1 to TRBJ1-1, with D possibly being TRBD1 (6 bases). In germline, CDR1 is DFQATT, CDR2 SNEGSKA (reference sequence). Trimming took 5 bases from V and 7 from J, leaving 14 bases between them. The CDR3 runs 12 residues. The CDR3 DNA follows: TGCAGTGCTGGAGGACAGCGCGATGAAGCTTTCTTT. Translating it yields CSAGGQRDEAFF.

Worth noting for this clonotype: Its ends do not fully match the called genes, so a read error is possible. The genes are TRBV7-7 and TRBJ2-2; 9 positions match TRBD2. Germline values: CDR1 SSHAT, CDR2 FNYEAQ (reference sequence). The CDR3 is made up of 15 amino acids. The DNA for the CDR3 is TGTGCTAGCAGCATTAGCGGGAGTCCCACCGGGGAGCTGTTTTTT. This translates into CASSISGSPTGELFF. Based on the CDR3 plus reference TRBV7-7 and TRBJ2-2, the full variable domain is GAGVSQSPRYKVTKRGQDVTLRCDPISSHATLYWYQQALGQGPEFLTYFNYEAQPDKSGLPSDRFSAERPEGSISTLTIQRTEQRDSAMYRCASSISGSPTGELFFGEGSRLTVL.

This clonotype was observed many times. The V and J genes are TRBV11-1 and TRBJ1-6, with TRBD1 matching over 7 bases. CDR3 length: 14 amino acids. From germline, CDR1 is SGHAT and CDR2 FQDESV (reference sequence). V gave up 5 bases and J gave up 7 bases; unmatched junction bases: 5. In nucleotides, the CDR3 is TGTGCCAGCAGCCGGCTAGGGGGCAATTCACCCCTCCACTTT. Translating gives CASSRLGGNSPLHF.

Ten or more counts support this clonotype. CDR3 sequence reads: CASSYDDKSNQPQHF. The CDR3 DNA follows: TGTGCCAGCAGCTACGATGATAAGAGCAATCAGCCCCAGCATTTT. The chain has TRBV6-1 and TRBJ1-5, with D hard to call. The V gene's germline CDR1 is MNHNS and CDR2 SASEGT. This CDR3 is built from 15 residues. The V end lost 6 bases, the J end lost 1 base, and 13 bases lay between the germline ends.

This chain connects TRBV9 to TRBJ2-1; D perhaps matches TRBD2 (5 bases). The CDR3 sequence is 16 residues long. Trimming stripped 0 bases from V and 1 base from J, with 11 bases between. Germline loops: CDR1 SGDLS, CDR2 YYNGEE. The CDR3 region has the DNA TGTGCCAGCAGCGTAGAAGGAGGTCTATCCTACAATGAGCAGTTCTTC. It is translated as CASSVEGGLSYNEQFF.

Details on this clonotype: A much larger clone lies a single base off, so this may be a read error. The chain couples TRBV2 to TRBJ2-5, with D possibly being TRBD2 (6 bases). The CDR3 loop spans 13 amino acids. CDR1 is SNHLY, CDR2 FYNNEI, per germline. CDR3 nucleotides: TGTGCCAGCAGGGAGCGGGCGCAAGAGGCCCAGTACTTC. Its translation: CASRERAQEAQYF.

This clonotype was counted at least ten times. This chain links TRBV2 with TRBJ2-1; 15 bases align to TRBD2. This CDR3 is 18 amino acids long. V shed 8 bases and J 1 base; nucleotides not matched to a gene: 9. CDR1 and CDR2 from the germline V gene are SNHLY and FYNNEI. CDR3 in amino acids: CASHPGLAGGWSYNEQFF. Here the CDR3 DNA reads TGTGCCAGCCATCCGGGACTAGCGGGAGGTTGGTCCTACAATGAGCAGTTCTTC. The variable domain in full, completed from reference TRBV2 and TRBJ2-1, reads EPEVTQTPSHQVTQMGQEVILRCVPISNHLYFYWYRQILGQKVEFLVSFYNNEISEKSEIFDDQFSVERPDGSNFTLKIRSTKLEDSAMYFCASHPGLAGGWSYNEQFFGPGTRLTVL.

J is TRBJ2-6 and V is TRBV14; D is tentatively TRBD1 or TRBD2 (5 bases each). CDR1 and CDR2 (germline): SGHDN, FVKESK. The CDR3 is 17 residues long. V gave up 8 bases and J gave up 0 bases, with 17 bases separating them. The CDR3 DNA is TGTGCCAGCGATCCGGGGACCGACAGCTCTGGGGCCAACGTCCTGACTTTC. Translated, it gives CASDPGTDSSGANVLTF.

This clonotype was counted ten times or more. The chain couples TRBV5-1 to TRBJ2-7, with D possibly being TRBD1 (5 bases). This CDR3 has 13 residues. Germline CDR1 and CDR2: SGHRS and YFSETQ. Trimming cost V 0 bases and J 7 bases, with 11 bases left between them. CDR3 in amino acids: CASSLEVGDEQYF. CDR3 nucleotides: TGCGCCAGCAGCTTGGAGGTAGGGGATGAGCAGTACTTC.

Many counts were recorded for this clonotype. This chain links TRBV28 with TRBJ1-2; TRBD1 might be the D (6 bases). The CDR3 extends over 12 amino acids. V was shortened by 5 bases and J by 8 bases, with 12 bases between the two germline ends. Germline CDR1 and CDR2: MDHEN and SYDVKM. CDR3 in DNA: TGTGCCAGCAGTCAGGGGACTGAAGGCTACACCTTC. It codes for CASSQGTEGYTF.

This clonotype has only a few counts. The chain couples TRBV6-1 to TRBJ2-1, with D perhaps TRBD1 (8 bases). V lost 3 bases and J 9 bases, leaving 12 bases between the germline ends. The CDR3 is made up of 13 amino acids. CDR1 and CDR2 from the germline V gene are MNHNS and SASEGT. The CDR3 nucleotides are TGTGCCAGCAGTGACTACAGGGGGGGTGAGCAGTTCTTC. Its translation: CASSDYRGGEQFF.

The J gene is TRBJ1-6, the V gene TRBV27, with D possibly matching TRBD1 (5 bases). V lost 3 bases and J lost 7, with 16 bases in between. The CDR3 loop spans 16 amino acids. In germline, CDR1 is MNHEY, CDR2 SMNVEV (reference sequence). This chain's CDR3 is CASSFSSPGYNSPLHF. The CDR3 DNA follows: TGTGCCAGCAGTTTTTCGTCTCCAGGGTACAATTCACCCCTCCACTTT.

This clonotype has a count of ten or more. V usage is TRBV13 and J usage is TRBJ2-3, with no clear D. The germline V and J ends were trimmed by 5 bases and 2 bases, with 8 bases remaining between them. Germline V gene lookup returns CDR1 PRHDT and CDR2 FYEKMQ (reference sequence). The CDR3 is 13 residues long. CDR3 sequence: CASSNPATDTQYF. The CDR3 region has the DNA TGTGCCAGCAGCAACCCCGCCACAGATACGCAGTATTTT. The entire variable domain, with the rest obtained from reference TRBV13 and TRBJ2-3, is as follows: AAGVIQSPRHLIKEKRETATLKCYPIPRHDTVYWYQQGPGQDPQFLISFYEKMQSDKGSIPDRFSAQQFSDYHSELNMSSLELGDSALYFCASSNPATDTQYFGPGTRLTVL.